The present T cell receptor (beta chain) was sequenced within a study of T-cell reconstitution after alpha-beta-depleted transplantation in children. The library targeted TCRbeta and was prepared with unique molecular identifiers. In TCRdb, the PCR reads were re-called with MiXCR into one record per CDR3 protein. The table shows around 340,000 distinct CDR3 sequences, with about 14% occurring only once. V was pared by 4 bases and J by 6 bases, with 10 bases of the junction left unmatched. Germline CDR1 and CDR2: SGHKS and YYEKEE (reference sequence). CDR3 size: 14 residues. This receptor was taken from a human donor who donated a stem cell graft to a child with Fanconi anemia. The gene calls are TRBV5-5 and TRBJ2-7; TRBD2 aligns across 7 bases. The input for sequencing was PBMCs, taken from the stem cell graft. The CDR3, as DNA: TGTGCCAGCAGCACTTTCTTAGGGGAGGGCGAGCAGTACGTC. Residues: CASSTFLGEGEQYV.